The rows below give T cell receptor beta chains drawn from one sample of a study of cytomegalovirus exposure and HLA in healthy donors. TCRdb's copy holds only in-frame clones and misses some; the assay was immunoSEQ multiplex PCR. Among approximately 200,000 clones listed, less than 80% were seen once. What was sequenced was PBMCs. These receptors were collected from a girl aged 2 to 10 in good health and CMV-seronegative. Both conserved end residues are part of each CDR3. Each record gives: clone size, V gene, J gene, D gene, CDR3 DNA, CDR3 protein. D genes are given only for firm matches. Only some rows state a clone size, as once, few, many or a class for expanded clones.

>NA|TRBV5-1|TRBJ1-1|NA
TGCGCCAGCAGCTTGTTCCTCCGGGAGGGGACTGAAGCTTTCTTT
CASSLFLREGTEAFF
>NA|TRBV27|TRBJ1-4|NA
TGTGCCAGCAGTTTAGTCCCCCTGGAGCTTGGAAGCCTAAATGAAAAACTGTTTTTT
CASSLVPLELGSLNEKLFF
>NA|TRBV29-1|TRBJ2-7|NA
TGCAGCGTTGTCGTGGGGCCCTACGAGCAGTACTTC
CSVVVGPYEQYF
>NA|TRBV6-1|TRBJ1-1|NA
TGTGCCAGCAGCTTCCTTCCCAGGGGGAACACTGAAGCTTTCTTT
CASSFLPRGNTEAFF
>few|TRBV7-3|TRBJ2-3|NA
TGTGCCAGCAGCTTACACCAGGGTAGCACAGATACGCAGTATTTT
CASSLHQGSTDTQYF
>once|TRBV5-1|TRBJ1-5|NA
TGCGCCAGCAGCTTTCTAGGGGGAGAAAATCAGCCCCAGCATTTT
CASSFLGGENQPQHF
>NA|TRBV11-3|TRBJ1-1|TRBD1
TGTGCCAGCAGCGCCCGACAGGGTTTAACGGCTTTCTTT
CASSARQGLTAFF
>NA|TRBV10-3|TRBJ2-7|TRBD1
TGTGCCATCAACAGGGACAGGCCCTACGAGCAGTACTTC
CAINRDRPYEQYF
>NA|TRBV5-4|TRBJ1-1|NA
TGTGCCAGCAGCTTGTTGTCCGGTGAAGCTTTCTTT
CASSLLSGEAFF
>once|TRBV19|TRBJ1-5|TRBD1
TGTGCCAGTAGCCTGGGACAGGGGCTAAATCAGCCCCAGCATTTT
CASSLGQGLNQPQHF
>NA|TRBV27|TRBJ1-2|TRBD1
TGTGCCAGCAGTTCAGGACAGGGGCTTGGCTATGGCTACACCTTC
CASSSGQGLGYGYTF
>NA|TRBV19|TRBJ2-1|NA
TGTGCCTCGAGACAGTACAATGAGCAGTTCTTC
CASRQYNEQFF
>NA|TRBV18|TRBJ2-7|NA
TGTGCCAGCTCACCACCGCAGGGTACTTACGAGCAGTACTTC
CASSPPQGTYEQYF
>NA|TRBV5-1|TRBJ1-6|NA
TGCGCCAGCAGCTTGGGTGGCAGGGCCAATTCACCCCTCCACTTT
CASSLGGRANSPLHF